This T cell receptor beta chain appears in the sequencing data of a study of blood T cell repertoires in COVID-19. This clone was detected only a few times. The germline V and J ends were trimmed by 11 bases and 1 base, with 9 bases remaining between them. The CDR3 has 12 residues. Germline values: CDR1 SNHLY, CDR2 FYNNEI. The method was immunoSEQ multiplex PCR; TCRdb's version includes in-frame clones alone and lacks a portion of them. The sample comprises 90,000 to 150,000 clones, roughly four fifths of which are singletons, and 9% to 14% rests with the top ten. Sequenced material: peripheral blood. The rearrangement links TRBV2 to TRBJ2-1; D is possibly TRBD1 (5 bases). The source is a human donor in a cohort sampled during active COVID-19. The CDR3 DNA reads TGTGCCGGGGCGGAGTCCTACAATGAGCAGTTCTTC. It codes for CAGAESYNEQFF. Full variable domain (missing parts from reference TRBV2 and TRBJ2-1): EPEVTQTPSHQVTQMGQEVILRCVPISNHLYFYWYRQILGQKVEFLVSFYNNEISEKSEIFDDQFSVERPDGSNFTLKIRSTKLEDSAMYFCAGAESYNEQFFGPGTRLTVL.